Listed below are T cell receptor beta chains from one sample, sequenced in a study of shared clonotypes between healthy human individuals. The data were produced by immunoSEQ multiplex PCR, yet TCRdb's version contains in-frame clones alone and is incomplete. The sample records 2,500,000 or so clones, about 92% being singletons. The material sequenced was naive CD4+ T cells sorted from blood. These receptors were taken from a man younger than 30 in good health. Both conserved end residues are part of each CDR3. Fields, in order: J gene, D gene, CDR3 length, V gene, CDR3 protein. A D gene is named only where the DNA matches it firmly.

>TRBJ1-2|TRBD1|14|TRBV5-4
CASSLDRGPYGYTF
>TRBJ2-2|-|15|TRBV6-4
CASSDSGRNTGELFF
>TRBJ2-7|-|14|TRBV27
CASSLERANNEQYF
>TRBJ2-5|TRBD2|15|TRBV7-9
CASSVGGGRGETQYF
>TRBJ1-2|TRBD1|13|TRBV6-6
CASSPRGHDGYTF
>TRBJ2-3|TRBD2|16|TRBV5-4
CASSFWLAGTTDTQYF
>TRBJ2-7|-|14|TRBV11-2
CASSLVGRGYEQYF
>TRBJ2-7|-|14|TRBV10-3
CAISELGGGDEQYF
>TRBJ2-3|-|14|TRBV5-3
CARSFRTRTDTQYF
>TRBJ1-1|-|14|TRBV6-5
CASSRGGPGTEAFF
>TRBJ2-2|-|13|TRBV5-1
CASSLEGAGELFF
>TRBJ1-6|-|17|TRBV6-1
CASSEDYLPPYNSPLHF
>TRBJ1-1|-|15|TRBV30
CAWSVMGNKNTEAFF
>TRBJ1-1|-|15|TRBV7-2
CASSLVAGLGAEAFF
>TRBJ1-2|-|13|TRBV5-1
CASSIQANYGYTF
>TRBJ1-1|-|15|TRBV28
CASSARSPGNTEAFF
>TRBJ2-3|TRBD2|17|TRBV2
CASSRTSGVVSTDTQYF
>TRBJ2-5|TRBD1|13|TRBV18
CASSPGTVLTQYF
>TRBJ2-7|-|13|TRBV28
CASSFGEFYEQYF
>TRBJ2-2|-|12|TRBV9
CASSVEVGELFF
>TRBJ2-7|-|15|TRBV11-2
CASSDPGSRPYEQYF
>TRBJ2-5|-|16|TRBV10-1
CASSESLGPVLQTQYF
>TRBJ2-7|-|12|TRBV2
CASSVGSYEQYF
>TRBJ1-5|-|15|TRBV23-1
CASSPDSYSNQPQHF
>TRBJ1-1|-|15|TRBV6-6
CASTSFGGANTEAFF
>TRBJ1-6|TRBD1|16|TRBV10-3
CAISGQDRGVYSPLHF
>TRBJ2-7|TRBD2|15|TRBV7-2
CASSFGLAGTDEQYF
>TRBJ2-4|-|12|TRBV6-1
CASSVVGDIQYF
>TRBJ2-5|TRBD2|16|TRBV30
CAWSAGGLAGVETQYF
>TRBJ1-4|-|16|TRBV14
CASSQSDRGRFEKLFF
>TRBJ1-2|TRBD1|13|TRBV11-2
CASSLTGGLSYTF
>TRBJ2-7|TRBD1|17|TRBV5-8
CASSLAGTGGFPYEQYF
>TRBJ2-1|-|11|TRBV30
CAWSGLHEQFF
>TRBJ1-6|TRBD1|14|TRBV7-2
CASSRQGTNSPLHF
>TRBJ2-7|-|14|TRBV11-2
CASSFNGNSYEQYF
>TRBJ2-1|-|15|TRBV7-6
CASSLTGLITIEQFF
>TRBJ2-1|TRBD2|15|TRBV19
CASSIVPSGGNEQFF